Included here is one T cell receptor (beta chain) sequence, with context. Its antigen is unknown. This entry is derived from a study of T-cell memory formation after mild COVID-19. Study-wide context: Clusters of TCRs were largely donor specific. Study-level findings and limits: Later expanders leaned CD4+, whereas clones that contracted between day 15 and 85 were balanced CD4/CD8. The main location of contracting CD4+ clones was CM and EM, and that of contracting CD8+ clones was EMRA.

Via MiXCR, TCRdb re-called the 5' RACE reads, giving one row per CDR3 protein. Counted here are over 400,000 distinct CDR3 sequences, 20% to 30% occurring once; the ten biggest clones make up roughly 14%. CDR3 size: 13 residues. Germline lookup yields CDR1 MNHNS and CDR2 SASEGT. V shed 6 bases, J shed 3 bases, and the junction held 1 base outside the gene matches. The receptor was isolated from an adult woman who had mild COVID-19 (a few samples of this study predate the infection). Cell type and time point are not known. The rearrangement joins TRBV6-1 to TRBJ2-1; 8 nucleotides agree with TRBD2. Material: PBMCs or a T cell subset sorted from them (not recorded which). This chain's CDR3 is CASSTSGYNEQFF. In nucleotides, the CDR3 is TGTGCCAGCAGCACTAGCGGCTACAATGAGCAGTTCTTC.